The 12 T cell receptor beta chains presented below share a single source sample, sequenced in a study of blood T cell repertoires in COVID-19. The data were produced by immunoSEQ multiplex PCR, yet TCRdb's version contains in-frame clones alone and is incomplete. The sample yields over 150,000 clones, approximately 85% seen once. Sequenced: peripheral blood. The receptor source for this set is a man of 80 years or more with COVID-19, enrolled during active disease.

The V gene is TRBV6-5, the J gene TRBJ1-4; D is perhaps TRBD1 (6 bases). V gave up 6 bases and J gave up 7 bases, with 18 bases separating them. CDR3 size: 15 residues. Germline CDR1 is MNHEY and CDR2 is SVGAGI. The CDR3 spells CASSYRTDKSEKLFF. CDR3 bases: TGTGCCAGCAGCTACAGGACAGACAAATCTGAAAAACTGTTTTTT.

This clone was observed a few times. V is TRBV11-2 and J is TRBJ1-5; TRBD1 aligns across 7 bases. V trimming: 8 bases; J trimming: 16 bases; junction bases outside the gene matches: 14. The CDR3 covers 12 residues. Germline V CDR1 and CDR2: SGHAT, FQNNGV. The CDR3 sequence: CASGKTAGQRHF. Written as DNA, the CDR3 is TGTGCCAGCGGCAAGACCGCGGGACAGAGACATTTT.

A few counts support this clone. This chain joins TRBV6-5 and TRBJ1-4; 10 nucleotides line up with TRBD1. This CDR3 region has 14 residues. The V gene end was trimmed by 6 bases and the J gene end by 5 bases; junction bases not matched to a gene: 3. Germline V gene data show CDR1 as MNHEY and CDR2 as SVGAGI. CDR3 residues: CASREGQGNEKLFF. In DNA form, the CDR3 reads TGTGCCAGCAGGGAGGGACAGGGGAATGAAAAACTGTTTTTT.

The CDR3 DNA sequence: TGCAGTGCTAGTGAGGGAGAGTACGAGCAGTACTTC. Residues: CSASEGEYEQYF. The chain employs TRBV20-1 and TRBJ2-7; tentative D call: TRBD2 (5 bases). V shed 3 bases and J shed 4 bases, with 10 bases lying between them. Per the germline V gene, CDR1 is DFQATT and CDR2 is SNEGSKA (reference sequence). The CDR3 has 12 amino acids.

The chain links TRBV6-5 to TRBJ1-2; 8 bases map to TRBD1. CDR1 and CDR2 from the germline V gene are MNHEY and SVGAGI. The CDR3 has 14 residues. V shed 5 bases, J shed 0 bases, and the junction held 2 bases outside the gene matches. In DNA, the CDR3 is TGTGCCAGCAGTCTACAGGGGGCTAACTATGGCTACACCTTC. Its translation is CASSLQGANYGYTF.

This sequence joins TRBV7-8 and TRBJ1-4; D may be TRBD1 (6 bases). This CDR3 has 19 amino acids. Looked up from germline, CDR1 is SGHVS and CDR2 is FQNEAQ. Trimming shortened V by 0 bases and J by 1 base, and 18 bases separated the two germline ends. The CDR3 DNA reads as TGTGCCAGCAGCTTAGCCAGGGGAATGGGGCGGTTAACTAATGAAAAACTGTTTTTT. It encodes CASSLARGMGRLTNEKLFF.

V gene TRBV19 combines with J gene TRBJ1-5; unclear D gene. Looked up from germline, CDR1 is LNHDA and CDR2 is SQIVND (reference sequence). Deletions cut 7 bases from V and 5 bases from J, with 15 bases between. This CDR3 contains 14 residues. The DNA for the CDR3 is TGTGCCAGTACGGTAGGAGGGTTGGATCAGCCCCAGCATTTT. Its translation: CASTVGGLDQPQHF.

In this sample, this clone turned up once. The same CDR3 also results from other DNA sequences found in this sample. The chain joins TRBV3-1 (or the pseudogene TRBV3-2) to TRBJ2-3; unclear D gene. The CDR3 contains 11 residues. Germline V CDR1 and CDR2: LGHDT, YNNKEL (reference sequence). V was cut by 3 bases and J by 6 bases, with 4 bases left in between. The CDR3 region is CASSQRDTQYF. The CDR3 region has the DNA TGTGCCAGCAGCCAGCGCGATACGCAGTATTTT.

The chain has TRBV5-4 and TRBJ1-2; TRBD1 agrees at 7 bases. This CDR3 is 14 amino acids long. The junction had 5 bases not matched to a gene; V was cut back by 3 bases and J by 3 bases. CDR1 is SGHNT, CDR2 YYREEE, per germline (reference sequence). The CDR3 is CASSSEGADYGYTF. The DNA of the CDR3 is TGTGCCAGCAGCTCCGAGGGGGCGGACTATGGCTACACCTTC.

V and J are TRBV28 and TRBJ1-2, with 7 bases lining up with TRBD1. After removal of 5 bases from V and 8 bases from J, the junction contained 5 bases not matched to a gene. Germline CDR1 and CDR2: MDHEN and SYDVKM. This CDR3 comprises 12 residues. The CDR3, as DNA: TGTGCCAGCAGTGCGACAGGGTACGGCTACACCTTC. It encodes CASSATGYGYTF.

This clone was seen a few times. V usage is TRBV19 and J usage is TRBJ1-1; D call uncertain. V gave up 3 bases and J gave up 6 bases, with 11 bases separating them. This CDR3 spans 13 amino acids. The germline gives CDR1 LNHDA, CDR2 SQIVND (reference sequence). The CDR3 is CASSMAGLPEAFF. Written as DNA, the CDR3 is TGTGCCAGTAGTATGGCGGGCCTCCCTGAAGCTTTCTTT.

The chain carries TRBV18 and TRBJ1-3; D is unresolved. The germline gives CDR1 KGHSH, CDR2 LQKENI. This CDR3 is built from 13 residues. V was trimmed by 3 bases and J by 9 bases, leaving 12 bases between them. This CDR3 reads CASSPGMGGTIYF. CDR3 bases: TGTGCCAGCTCACCCGGGATGGGAGGCACCATATATTTT.